This paragraph reports one TCR beta chain. Its cognate antigen is unknown. The protocol was immunoSEQ multiplex PCR, while the TCRdb copy is restricted to in-frame clones and leaves out a portion. The sample has about 100,000 clones, about 90% seen once. These data come from a study of graft-versus-host responses after intestinal transplantation. Study context: Each recipient received a multivisceral, liver-intestinal, or isolated intestinal graft. After anti-thymocyte globulin induction, recipients took tacrolimus and steroids for three to four years.

This CDR3 region has 15 residues. V dropped 6 bases and J dropped 0; count of bases not matched to a gene: 6. Germline lookup yields CDR1 ENHRY and CDR2 SYGVKD. General observations from the study: Among circulating GvH clones, peak levels were associated with early post-transplant declines in HvG clones.

The rearrangement joins TRBV10-3 to TRBJ2-3; 7 bases are a match to TRBD2. This clonotype was obtained from a human donor who was the organ donor for an intestinal transplant. The source material was unstimulated CD4+ T cells sorted from spleen or lymph node cells, sampled before transplant. The CDR3 DNA follows: TGTGCCATCAGGGGCGGGGGACTTAGCACAGATACGCAGTATTTT. Protein product: CAIRGGGLSTDTQYF.